The clone carrying this T cell receptor (beta chain) was seen a few times. As yet, its antigen is unknown. CDR3 length: 13 residues. V was trimmed by 8 bases and J by 5 bases, leaving 15 bases between them. Germline V gene data show CDR1 as ENHRY and CDR2 as SYGVKD. It was with a sample-barcoded 5' primer and a J-beta primer mix that a second PCR of roughly 7 to 12 cycles was run. TCRdb ran MiXCR on the 5' RACE reads and lists one entry per CDR3 protein. The data hold approximately 810,000 distinct CDR3 sequences, with more than 25% observed a single time. The sample comes from a study of blood T cells in healthy people across ages. Regarding the study as a whole: Investigators treated diversity estimates from one million T cells as underestimates.

The chain is built from TRBV10-3 and TRBJ1-1; D gene unclear. This receptor was identified in an elderly woman in good health. Sequencing was performed on blood. The DNA for the CDR3 is TGTGCCATCGAGACGGACTTTAGGACTGAAGCTTTCTTT. Amino acids: CAIETDFRTEAFF.